This T cell receptor (beta chain) was sequenced for a study of T cell responses to AZD1222 COVID-19 vaccine. Findings and caveats of the study: Clonal diversity was possibly underestimated; the donors were predominantly white British and more often female.

Notes on this clone: Antigen: not known.

This CDR3 is 13 amino acids long. Germline CDR1 MNHEY, CDR2 SMNVEV (reference sequence). V dropped 7 bases and J dropped 6; count of bases not matched to a gene: 5. The method was immunoSEQ multiplex PCR; TCRdb's version includes in-frame clones alone and lacks a portion of them. The data hold 130,000 or so clones, with about 89% observed a single time. The V gene is TRBV27, the J gene TRBJ2-7, with TRBD1 matching 11 bases. This TCR derives from an adult in good health. This specimen consisted of peripheral blood, obtained on day 0 of MenACWY control vaccination. The CDR3 loop reads CASTAGTGGEQYF. CDR3 sequence (DNA): TGTGCCAGCACCGCCGGGACAGGGGGCGAGCAGTACTTC.